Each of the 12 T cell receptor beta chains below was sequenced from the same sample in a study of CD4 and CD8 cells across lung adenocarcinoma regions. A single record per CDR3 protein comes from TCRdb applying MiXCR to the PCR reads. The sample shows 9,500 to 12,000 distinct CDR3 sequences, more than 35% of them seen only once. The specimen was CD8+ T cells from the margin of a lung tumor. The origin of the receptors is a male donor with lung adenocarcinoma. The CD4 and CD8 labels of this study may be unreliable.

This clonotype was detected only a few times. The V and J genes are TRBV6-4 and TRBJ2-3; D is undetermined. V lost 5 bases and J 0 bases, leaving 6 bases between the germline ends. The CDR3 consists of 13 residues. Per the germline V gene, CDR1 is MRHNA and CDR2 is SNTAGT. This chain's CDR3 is CASSLSSTDTQYF. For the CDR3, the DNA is TGTGCCAGCAGTCTATCTAGCACAGATACGCAGTATTTT.

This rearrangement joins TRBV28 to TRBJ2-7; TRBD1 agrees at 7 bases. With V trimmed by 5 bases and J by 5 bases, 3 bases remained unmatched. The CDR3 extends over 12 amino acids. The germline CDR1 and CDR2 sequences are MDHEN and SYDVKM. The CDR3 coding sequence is TGTGCCAGCAGTACACAGGGGAACGAGCAGTACTTC. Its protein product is CASSTQGNEQYF.

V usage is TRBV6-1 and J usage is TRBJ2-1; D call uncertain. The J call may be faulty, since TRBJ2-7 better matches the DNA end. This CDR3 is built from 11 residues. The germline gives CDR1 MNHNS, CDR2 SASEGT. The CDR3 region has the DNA TGTGCCAGTGGAAGCTCCTACGAGCAGTACTTC. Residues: CASGSSYEQYF.

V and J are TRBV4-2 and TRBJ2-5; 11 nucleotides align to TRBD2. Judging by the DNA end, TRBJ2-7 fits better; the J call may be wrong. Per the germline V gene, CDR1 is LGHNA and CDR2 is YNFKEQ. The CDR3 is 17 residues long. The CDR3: CASSQDGTSGGAYEQYF. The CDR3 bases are TGTGCCAGCAGCCAAGATGGGACTAGCGGAGGGGCCTACGAGCAGTACTTC.

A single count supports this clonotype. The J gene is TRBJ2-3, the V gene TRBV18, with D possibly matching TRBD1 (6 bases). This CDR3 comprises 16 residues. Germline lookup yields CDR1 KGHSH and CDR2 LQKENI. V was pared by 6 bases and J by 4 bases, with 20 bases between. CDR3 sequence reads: CASSPTGTPEADTQYF. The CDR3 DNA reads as TGTGCCAGCTCGCCTACCGGGACACCGGAGGCAGATACGCAGTATTTT. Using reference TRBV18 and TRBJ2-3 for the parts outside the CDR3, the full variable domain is NAGVMQNPRHLVRRRGQEARLRCSPMKGHSHVYWYRQLPEEGLKFMVYLQKENIIDESGMPKERFSAEFPKEGPSILRIQQVVRGDSAAYFCASSPTGTPEADTQYFGPGTRLTVL.

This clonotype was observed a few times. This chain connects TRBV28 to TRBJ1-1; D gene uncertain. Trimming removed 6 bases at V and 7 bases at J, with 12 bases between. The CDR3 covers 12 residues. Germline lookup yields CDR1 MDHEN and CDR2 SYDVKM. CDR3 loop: CASRLSDIEAFF. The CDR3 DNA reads TGTGCCAGCAGGCTCAGTGACATTGAAGCTTTCTTT.

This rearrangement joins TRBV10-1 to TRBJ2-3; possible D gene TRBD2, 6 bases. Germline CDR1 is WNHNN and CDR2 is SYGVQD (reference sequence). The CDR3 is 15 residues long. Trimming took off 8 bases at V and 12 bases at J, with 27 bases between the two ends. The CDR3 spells CASLLGGKSKDIQYF. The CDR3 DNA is TGCGCCAGCTTGCTGGGGGGAAAATCCAAAGATATTCAGTATTTT.

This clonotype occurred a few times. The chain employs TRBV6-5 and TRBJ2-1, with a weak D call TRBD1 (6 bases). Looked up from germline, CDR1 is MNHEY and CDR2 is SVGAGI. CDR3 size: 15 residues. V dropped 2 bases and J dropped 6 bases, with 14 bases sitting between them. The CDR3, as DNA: TGTGCCAGCAGTTACGGGGCAGGGGCGAGCAATGAGCAGTTCTTC. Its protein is CASSYGAGASNEQFF.

CDR3 sequence reads: CASSPRYGGNTDTQYF. The DNA of the CDR3 is TGTGCCAGCAGCCCTAGGTACGGCGGGAACACAGATACGCAGTATTTT. This chain links TRBV7-2 with TRBJ2-3, with D tentatively TRBD2 (6 bases). V gave up 5 bases and J gave up 2 bases, with 17 bases separating them. CDR3 size: 16 residues. CDR1 is SGHTA and CDR2 is FQGNSA in the germline V gene.

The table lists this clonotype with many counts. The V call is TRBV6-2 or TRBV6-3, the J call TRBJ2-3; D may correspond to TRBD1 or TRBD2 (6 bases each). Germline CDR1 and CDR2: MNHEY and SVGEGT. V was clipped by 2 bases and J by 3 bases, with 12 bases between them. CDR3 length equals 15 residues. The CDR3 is CASSYGGRRTDTQYF. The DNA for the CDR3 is TGTGCCAGCAGTTACGGGGGGCGCAGGACAGATACGCAGTATTTT.

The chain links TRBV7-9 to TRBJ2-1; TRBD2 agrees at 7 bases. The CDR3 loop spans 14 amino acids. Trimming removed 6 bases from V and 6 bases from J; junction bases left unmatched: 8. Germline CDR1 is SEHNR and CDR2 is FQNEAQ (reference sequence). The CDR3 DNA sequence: TGTGCCAGCAGTGTTAAGCGGGGCCTCAATGAGCAGTTCTTC. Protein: CASSVKRGLNEQFF.

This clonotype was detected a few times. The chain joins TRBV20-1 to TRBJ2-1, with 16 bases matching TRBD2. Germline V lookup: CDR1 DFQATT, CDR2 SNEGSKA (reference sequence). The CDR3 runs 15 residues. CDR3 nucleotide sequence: TGCACCGCGGGGACTAGCGGGGGGGCCTACAATGAGCAGTTCTTC. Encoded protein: CTAGTSGGAYNEQFF.